This paragraph covers one T cell receptor (beta chain) sequence. No cognate antigen has been identified for it. Per-base quality was not reported, and no clone a single base away is much larger than it. The same CDR3 is also encoded by other DNA sequences in this sample. This specimen comes from a study of blood T cell repertoires in COVID-19 (dated by TCRdb to 2020 to 2022). About the investigation overall: Samples covering the acute and convalescent phases of COVID-19 were provided by collaborators in the United States, Italy and Spain. The material from the prospective study consisted of cDNA or gDNA derived from T cells, B-cell-depleted T cells, or PBMCs. Subjects who had been exposed to COVID-19, were actively infected with it, or had recovered from it provided the deeply sampled blood TCRbeta repertoires that made up the dataset. The repertoires were made available in a free public database intended to serve as a resource for research on the immune response to SARS-CoV-2. Samples came from the ongoing ImmuneRACE study (first 160 participants) plus 1,254 subjects from 6 global collaborators. Sample metadata almost always included a de-identified subject ID, COVID-19 status, age in years and sex. Where available, HLA class I and class II types were taken from metadata supplied by the sample provider and were not determined by assay-based typing. Beyond this particular receptor, the publication reports: The amount of clinical and demographic metadata varied by source and participant and was provided uncurated.

TCRbeta CDR3 regions were amplified from genomic DNA by means of the immunoSEQ Assay, a bias-controlled multiplex PCR. The authors' pipeline ran thus. The number of nucleated cells in each sample was estimated by amplification of reference gene primers within the assay. To quantify the absolute abundance of each unique TCRbeta CDR3 rearrangement, sequence reads were collapsed and filtered. For each sample, productive Simpson clonality was calculated by taking the square root of Simpson's diversity index across productive rearrangements. TCRdb stores this immuneACCESS table with in-frame sequences only. Part of the clones is absent; in the studies checked, under half of the shortfall reflects unresolved V genes, and no reason is known for the rest. That table supplies the V and J calls and clone size; D and trimming were determined from the DNA. The sample has approximately 210,000 clones on record, roughly 94% of them singletons. 1.2% of the sample belongs to the ten largest clones.

The CDR3 measures 15 amino acids from cysteine to phenylalanine. The only DNA kept is the CDR3, 45 bases in frame from the first base. Reading the germline V gene gives CDR1 KGHDR and CDR2 SFDVKD. V is pared back by 3 bases and J by 1 base, with 12 bases lying between the germline termini. Whole blood was collected in K2EDTA tubes by collaborating institutions according to the institutions' own protocols. For TCRbeta analysis, collaborators shipped samples as frozen whole blood, isolated PBMCs, or DNA extracted from either of those sample types. The source material was peripheral blood. This sequence uses TRBV24-1 and TRBJ2-7, and possibly TRBD1, on 7 matching bases. This receptor was obtained from a man aged 30 to 39 with acute or convalescent COVID-19. The sequence in DNA is TGTGCCACCAGTGATCCGCGGGACAGATCCTACGAGCAGTACTTC. This sequence encodes CATSDPRDRSYEQYF.